This T cell receptor (beta chain) was profiled in a study of response to subunit inactivated influenza vaccine. V shed 5 bases, J shed 4 bases, and the junction held 8 bases outside the gene matches. Germline loops: CDR1 MNHEY, CDR2 SMNVEV (reference sequence). CDR3 length: 16 residues. This clonotype was picked up a small number of times. What it binds is not known. MiXCR was run by TCRdb on the RT-PCR reads, yielding one entry per CDR3 protein. The sample has under 750,000 distinct CDR3 sequences, over 9.5% seen once. The study, taken as a whole, reports: The authors suggested that every seasonal influenza vaccination recruits few new T cells.

This specimen consisted of PBMCs from blood, obtained on the day of vaccination. The chain uses TRBV27 and TRBJ2-3, with TRBD2 matching over 11 bases. This receptor was taken from a man over 45 who received an inactivated influenza vaccine. This CDR3 is CASSPGTSGLADTQYF. CDR3 DNA: TGTGCCAGCAGTCCCGGGACTAGCGGACTGGCAGATACGCAGTATTTT.